The clone carrying this TCR beta chain was counted once. The sample is drawn from a study of blood T cell repertoires in COVID-19. Looking at the study overall: The origin of the acute and convalescent COVID-19 samples was the United States, Italy and Spain. T cells, B-cell-depleted T cells, or PBMCs provided the cDNA or gDNA that served as material.

The junction had 8 bases not matched to a gene; V was cut back by 5 bases and J by 7 bases. Germline loops: CDR1 SGHTA, CDR2 FQGNSA. This CDR3 has 14 amino acids. In the study's own analysis: Reference gene primer amplification in the assay estimated nucleated cell counts. Only in-frame clones appear in the TCRdb table, and some are missing; sequencing was by immunoSEQ multiplex PCR. V, J and clone size were drawn from that table, and D and trimming were deduced from the DNA. The sample includes 120,000 or so clones, about four fifths of them seen just once. Source material: peripheral blood. The rearrangement links TRBV7-2 to TRBJ2-7, with TRBD2 matching 10 bases. The origin of this receptor is a man older than 75 with active or convalescent COVID-19. For the CDR3, the DNA is TGTGCCAGCAGCAATAGCGGGGGGCCAGGGGAGCAGTACTTC. Translated: CASSNSGGPGEQYF. Full variable domain (remainder filled in from reference TRBV7-2 and TRBJ2-7): GAGVSQSPSNKVTEKGKDVELRCDPISGHTALYWYRQSLGQGLEFLIYFQGNSAPDKSGLPSDRFSAERTGGSVSTLTIQRTQQEDSAVYLCASSNSGGPGEQYFGPGTRLTVT.